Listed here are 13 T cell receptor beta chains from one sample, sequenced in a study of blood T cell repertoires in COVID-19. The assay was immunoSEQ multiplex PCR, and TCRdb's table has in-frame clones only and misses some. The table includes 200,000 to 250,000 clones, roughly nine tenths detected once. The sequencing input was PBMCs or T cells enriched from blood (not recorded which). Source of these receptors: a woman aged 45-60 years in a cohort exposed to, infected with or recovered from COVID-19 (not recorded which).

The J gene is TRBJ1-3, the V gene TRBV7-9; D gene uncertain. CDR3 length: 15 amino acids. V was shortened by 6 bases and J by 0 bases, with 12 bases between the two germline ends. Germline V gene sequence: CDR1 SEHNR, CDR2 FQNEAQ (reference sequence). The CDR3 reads CASRAGLPSGNTIYF. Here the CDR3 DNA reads TGTGCCAGCAGGGCAGGTCTTCCCTCTGGAAACACCATATATTTT.

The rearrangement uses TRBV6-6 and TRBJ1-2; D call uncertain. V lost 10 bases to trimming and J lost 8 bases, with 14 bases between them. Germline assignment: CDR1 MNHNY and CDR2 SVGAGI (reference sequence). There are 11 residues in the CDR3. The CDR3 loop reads CATSRREGYTF. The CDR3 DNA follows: TGTGCCACCTCAAGGCGGGAAGGCTACACCTTC.

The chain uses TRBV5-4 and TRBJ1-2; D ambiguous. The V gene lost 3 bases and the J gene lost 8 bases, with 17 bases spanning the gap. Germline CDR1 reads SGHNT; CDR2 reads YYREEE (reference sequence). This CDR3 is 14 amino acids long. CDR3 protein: CASSSPNNPGGYTF. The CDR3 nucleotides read TGTGCCAGCAGCTCCCCAAACAACCCCGGGGGCTACACCTTC.

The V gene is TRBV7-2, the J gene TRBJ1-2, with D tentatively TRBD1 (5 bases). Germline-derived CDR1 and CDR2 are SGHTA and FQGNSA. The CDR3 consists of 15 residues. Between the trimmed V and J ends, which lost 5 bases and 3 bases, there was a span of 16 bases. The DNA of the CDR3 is TGTGCCAGCAGCCCCAGGGCAGGGTCAGACTATGGCTACACCTTC. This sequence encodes CASSPRAGSDYGYTF.

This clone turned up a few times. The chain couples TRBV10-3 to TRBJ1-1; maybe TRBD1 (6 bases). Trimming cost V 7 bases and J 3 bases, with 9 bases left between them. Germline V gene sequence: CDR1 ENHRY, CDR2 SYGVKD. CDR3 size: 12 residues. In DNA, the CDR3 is TGTGCCATCAAGGACAGTTACACTGAAGCTTTCTTT. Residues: CAIKDSYTEAFF.

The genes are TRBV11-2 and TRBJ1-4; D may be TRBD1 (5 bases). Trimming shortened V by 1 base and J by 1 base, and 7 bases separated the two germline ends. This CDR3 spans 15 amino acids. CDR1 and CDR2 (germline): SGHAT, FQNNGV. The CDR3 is CASSLVGGTNEKLFF. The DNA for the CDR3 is TGTGCCAGCAGCTTAGTCGGGGGAACTAATGAAAAACTGTTTTTT.

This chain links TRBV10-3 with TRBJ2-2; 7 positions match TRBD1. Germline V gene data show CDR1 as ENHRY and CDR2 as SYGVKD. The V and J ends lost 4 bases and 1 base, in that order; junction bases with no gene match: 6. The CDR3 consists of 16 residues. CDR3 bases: TGTGCCATCAGTGGGGACAGAGACCTGAACACCGGGGAGCTGTTTTTT. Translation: CAISGDRDLNTGELFF.

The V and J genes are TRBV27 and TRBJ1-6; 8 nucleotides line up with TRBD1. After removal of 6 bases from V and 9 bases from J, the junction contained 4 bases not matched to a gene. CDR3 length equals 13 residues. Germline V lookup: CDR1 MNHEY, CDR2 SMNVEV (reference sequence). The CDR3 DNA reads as TGTGCCAGCAGCGGACAGGGACCTTCACCCCTCCACTTT. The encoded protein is CASSGQGPSPLHF.

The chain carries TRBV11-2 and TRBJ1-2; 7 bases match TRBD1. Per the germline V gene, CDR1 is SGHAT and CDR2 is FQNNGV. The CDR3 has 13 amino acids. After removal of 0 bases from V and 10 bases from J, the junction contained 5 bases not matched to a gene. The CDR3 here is CASSLDGTEDYTF. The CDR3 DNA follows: TGTGCCAGCAGCTTAGATGGGACAGAAGACTACACCTTC.

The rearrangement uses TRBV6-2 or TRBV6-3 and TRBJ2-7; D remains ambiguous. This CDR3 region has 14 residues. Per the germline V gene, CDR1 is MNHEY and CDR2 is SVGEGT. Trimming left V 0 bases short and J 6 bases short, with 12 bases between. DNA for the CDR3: TGTGCCAGCAGTTACTCGAATTTTCAGGTCGAGCAGTACTTC. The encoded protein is CASSYSNFQVEQYF.

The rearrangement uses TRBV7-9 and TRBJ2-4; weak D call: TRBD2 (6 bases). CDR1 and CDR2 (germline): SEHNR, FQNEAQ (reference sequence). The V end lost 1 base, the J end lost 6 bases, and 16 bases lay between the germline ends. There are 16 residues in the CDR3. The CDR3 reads CASSLDFYGGRNIQYF. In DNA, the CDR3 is TGTGCCAGCAGCTTAGATTTTTACGGGGGACGAAACATTCAGTACTTC.

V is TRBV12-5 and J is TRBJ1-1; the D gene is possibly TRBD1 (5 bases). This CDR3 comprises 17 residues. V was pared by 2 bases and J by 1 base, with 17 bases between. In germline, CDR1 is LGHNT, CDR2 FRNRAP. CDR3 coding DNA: TGTGCTAGTGGTTTGAGGGGCCGAGTTCACCCGAACACTGAAGCTTTCTTT. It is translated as CASGLRGRVHPNTEAFF.

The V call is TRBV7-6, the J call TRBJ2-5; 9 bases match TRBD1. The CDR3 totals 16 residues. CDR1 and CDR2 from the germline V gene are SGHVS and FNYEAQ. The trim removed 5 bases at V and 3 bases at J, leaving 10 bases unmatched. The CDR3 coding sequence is TGTGCCAGCAGCGAGAGCCCCGGACAGGGGAAAGAGACCCAGTACTTC. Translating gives CASSESPGQGKETQYF.